These T cell receptor beta chains were read from a single sample in a study of metastatic and nonmetastatic thyroid tumors. TCRdb re-processed the PCR reads through MiXCR. This table holds fewer than 25,000 clones, 20% to 30% found once. The specimen was blood. The receptors stem from a male donor with papillary thyroid cancer or a benign thyroid nodule (not recorded which). Some clones in this sample may be carry-over from other donors' samples. The CDR3 runs from the conserved cysteine through the conserved F or W. The D gene is left open where the match is weak. Size tells how often a clone was seen (once, few, many) or the class of an expanded clone, and some rows leave it out.

size	V	D	J	CDR3	DNA
.	TRBV5-1	.	TRBJ1-3	CASSLSPFYKDAGNTIYF	TGCGCCAGCAGCCTCTCCCCCTTTTACAAGGATGCCGGAAACACCATATATTTT
medium-sized	TRBV7-2	TRBD1	TRBJ1-2	CASSWGTGSGYTF	TGTGCCAGCAGCTGGGGGACAGGGAGTGGCTACACCTTC
many	TRBV6-2/TRBV6-3	.	TRBJ1-1	CASSLNLGAGMNTEAFF	TGTGCCAGCAGCCTAAATTTGGGGGCGGGAATGAACACTGAAGCTTTCTTT
many	TRBV24-1	TRBD1	TRBJ2-5	CATSSSGTGNQETQYF	TGTGCCACCAGTTCTTCCGGGACAGGGAACCAAGAGACCCAGTACTTC
many	TRBV9	TRBD2	TRBJ2-3	CASSVGGRAPDTQYF	TGTGCCAGCAGCGTAGGTGGGAGGGCCCCAGATACGCAGTATTTT
few	TRBV12-5	.	TRBJ1-6	CASGRDGTNSPLHF	TGTGCTAGTGGCAGGGACGGGACGAATTCACCCCTCCACTTT
few	TRBV6-1	.	TRBJ1-3	CASIDSPGAGNTIYF	TGTGCCAGCATTGACAGCCCGGGGGCTGGAAACACCATATATTTT
.	TRBV6-1	TRBD1	TRBJ1-3	CASSDSGTGTGNTIYF	TGTGCCAGCAGTGACTCCGGGACAGGGACTGGTAACACCATATATTTT
few	TRBV27	.	TRBJ1-1	CASSPRVGWNTEAFF	TGTGCCAGCAGCCCCCGCGTCGGCTGGAACACTGAAGCTTTCTTT
few	TRBV11-3	.	TRBJ2-2	CASSLLAGNTGELFF	TGTGCCAGCAGCTTACTCGCAGGGAACACCGGGGAGCTGTTTTTT